This T cell receptor beta chain was documented in a study of cytomegalovirus exposure and HLA in healthy donors. CDR3 size: 16 residues. V lost 8 bases to trimming and J lost 5 bases; unmatched junction nucleotides: 14. Per the germline V gene, CDR1 is SNHLY and CDR2 is FYNNEI. Generated by immunoSEQ multiplex PCR, the TCRdb table keeps only in-frame clones and is missing some. Of about 120,000 clones in the sample, roughly 89% were seen once. A roughly 120-subject validation cohort, separate from the roughly 680-subject first cohort, supplied the donors. The TCR comes from a woman in her late teens or twenties in good health and CMV-seronegative. The chain joins TRBV2 to TRBJ2-1, with 8 bases matching TRBD2. The material sequenced was PBMCs. The CDR3 here is CASALRGAGEDNEQFF. In DNA form, the CDR3 reads TGTGCCAGCGCCCTTAGGGGAGCGGGAGAGGACAATGAGCAGTTCTTC. Drawing the rest from reference TRBV2 and TRBJ2-1, the complete variable domain is EPEVTQTPSHQVTQMGQEVILRCVPISNHLYFYWYRQILGQKVEFLVSFYNNEISEKSEIFDDQFSVERPDGSNFTLKIRSTKLEDSAMYFCASALRGAGEDNEQFFGPGTRLTVL.